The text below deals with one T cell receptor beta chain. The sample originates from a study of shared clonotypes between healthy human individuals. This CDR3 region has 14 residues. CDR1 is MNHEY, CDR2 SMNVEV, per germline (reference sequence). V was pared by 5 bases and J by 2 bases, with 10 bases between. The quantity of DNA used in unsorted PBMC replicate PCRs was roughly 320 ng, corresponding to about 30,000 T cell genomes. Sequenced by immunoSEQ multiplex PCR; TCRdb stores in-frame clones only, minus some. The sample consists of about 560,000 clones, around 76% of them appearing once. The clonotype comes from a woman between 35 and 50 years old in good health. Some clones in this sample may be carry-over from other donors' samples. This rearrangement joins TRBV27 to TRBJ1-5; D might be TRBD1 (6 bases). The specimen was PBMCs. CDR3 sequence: CASSPRTGNQPQHF. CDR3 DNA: TGTGCCAGCAGTCCCCGGACAGGCAATCAGCCCCAGCATTTT.